These T cell receptor beta chains were read from a single sample in a study of blood T cell repertoires in COVID-19. Profiling relied on immunoSEQ multiplex PCR, and the TCRdb table lists in-frame clones only, not all of them. The sample consists of over 100,000 clones, roughly 84% of them appearing once. Sequencing input: peripheral blood. The receptor source for this set is a woman aged 70-85 years with acute or convalescent COVID-19. Each CDR3 is given with its conserved first and last residue. The D gene is left open where the match is weak. A row's size may be missing; if present it is once, few, many or a size class.

v_call,j_call,d_call,clone_size,cdr3_aa,cdr3_nt
TRBV7-3,TRBJ2-2,NA,NA,CASSSTVGQAGELFF,TGTGCCAGCAGCTCGACAGTAGGTCAGGCCGGGGAGCTGTTTTTT
TRBV19,TRBJ1-4,NA,NA,CASSIDVSEKLFF,TGTGCCAGTAGTATAGATGTGAGTGAAAAACTGTTTTTT
TRBV30,TRBJ2-1,TRBD2,NA,CAWSLQAGDEQFF,TGTGCCTGGAGTTTACAAGCGGGAGATGAGCAGTTCTTC
TRBV3-1/TRBV3-2,TRBJ1-1,TRBD1,few,CASSGTAEAFF,TGTGCCAGCAGCGGGACAGCTGAAGCTTTCTTT
TRBV5-1,TRBJ1-1,NA,NA,CASSPRAGEGEAFF,TGCGCCAGCAGCCCACGGGCAGGGGAGGGTGAAGCTTTCTTT
TRBV11-2,TRBJ2-5,TRBD1,NA,CASSTGTAQETQYF,TGTGCCAGCAGCACCGGGACAGCCCAAGAGACCCAGTACTTC
TRBV5-1,TRBJ1-1,NA,NA,CASSPTLNTEAFF,TGCGCCAGCAGCCCCACTCTAAACACTGAAGCTTTCTTT
TRBV25-1,TRBJ2-5,TRBD2,NA,CASREGLAGAGETQYF,TGTGCCAGCAGAGAGGGACTAGCGGGGGCGGGGGAGACCCAGTACTTC
TRBV7-8,TRBJ1-1,TRBD1,NA,CASSLRALGQGMNTEAFF,TGTGCCAGCAGCTTAAGGGCCCTGGGACAGGGGATGAACACTGAAGCTTTCTTT
TRBV28,TRBJ2-6,TRBD1,NA,CASSSRTGARSGANVLTF,TGTGCCAGCAGTTCCCGGACAGGGGCGAGATCTGGGGCCAACGTCCTGACTTTC
TRBV9,TRBJ1-6,NA,NA,CASSAREGNSPLHF,TGTGCCAGCAGCGCTAGGGAGGGAAATTCACCCCTCCACTTT
TRBV27,TRBJ1-2,NA,NA,CASSSQGRGYTF,TGTGCCAGCAGTTCCCAGGGGCGAGGCTACACCTTC
TRBV6-6,TRBJ2-7,TRBD1,NA,CASSTGQGFSGEQYF,TGTGCCAGCAGTACGGGACAGGGATTTTCGGGCGAGCAGTACTTC
TRBV27,TRBJ1-5,TRBD1,NA,CASSRDSPDNQPQHF,TGTGCCAGCAGCCGGGACAGCCCAGACAATCAGCCCCAGCATTTT